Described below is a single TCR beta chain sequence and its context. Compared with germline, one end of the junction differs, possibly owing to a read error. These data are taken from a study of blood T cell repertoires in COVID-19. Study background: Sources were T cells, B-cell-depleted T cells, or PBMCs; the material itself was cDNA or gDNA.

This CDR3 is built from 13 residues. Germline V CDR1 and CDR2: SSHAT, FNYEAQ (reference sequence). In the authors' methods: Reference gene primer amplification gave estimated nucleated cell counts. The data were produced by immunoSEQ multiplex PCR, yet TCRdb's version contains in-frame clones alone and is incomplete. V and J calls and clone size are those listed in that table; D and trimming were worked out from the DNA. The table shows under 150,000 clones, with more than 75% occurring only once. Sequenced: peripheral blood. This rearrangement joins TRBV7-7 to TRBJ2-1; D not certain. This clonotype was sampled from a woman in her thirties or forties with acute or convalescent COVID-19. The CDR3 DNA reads TGTGCTAGCAGCTTACACTCCTACAATGAGCAGTTCTTC. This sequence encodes CASSLHSYNEQFF.